This TCR beta chain was captured in a study of technical replicates of blood from a few donors (dated by TCRdb to 2017 to 2019). Worth noting for this clone: Its target antigen remains unknown. Qualities for individual bases were not recorded, and no much larger clone is one base off.

Library preparation employed the immunoSEQ multiplex PCR assay. The table was pulled from immuneACCESS by TCRdb, which kept in-frame rearrangements only. Such tables lose some clones; where checked, under half of the loss comes from unresolved V genes, and the rest has no known cause. Counted in this sample were approximately 79,000 clones; approximately 97% of them appeared once. The top ten clones comprise around 0.3% of the sample. This TCR derives from a human donor in good health. The sequenced sample was T cells isolated from PBMCs.

The nucleotide sequence reads TGCAGCGTTCGGACTAGCGGCACCTACGAGCAGTACTTC. Translated, this gives CSVRTSGTYEQYF. The chain couples TRBV29-1 to TRBJ2-7; TRBD2 lines up with 10 middle nucleotides. Relative to germline, V is missing 5 bases and J is missing 2 bases, with 3 bases of the junction outside any gene match. From cysteine to phenylalanine, the CDR3 is 13 amino acids long. The sequence is cut down to CDR3 DNA, 39 bases in frame from base 1. The germline V gene sets CDR1 to SQVTM and CDR2 to ANQGSEA.